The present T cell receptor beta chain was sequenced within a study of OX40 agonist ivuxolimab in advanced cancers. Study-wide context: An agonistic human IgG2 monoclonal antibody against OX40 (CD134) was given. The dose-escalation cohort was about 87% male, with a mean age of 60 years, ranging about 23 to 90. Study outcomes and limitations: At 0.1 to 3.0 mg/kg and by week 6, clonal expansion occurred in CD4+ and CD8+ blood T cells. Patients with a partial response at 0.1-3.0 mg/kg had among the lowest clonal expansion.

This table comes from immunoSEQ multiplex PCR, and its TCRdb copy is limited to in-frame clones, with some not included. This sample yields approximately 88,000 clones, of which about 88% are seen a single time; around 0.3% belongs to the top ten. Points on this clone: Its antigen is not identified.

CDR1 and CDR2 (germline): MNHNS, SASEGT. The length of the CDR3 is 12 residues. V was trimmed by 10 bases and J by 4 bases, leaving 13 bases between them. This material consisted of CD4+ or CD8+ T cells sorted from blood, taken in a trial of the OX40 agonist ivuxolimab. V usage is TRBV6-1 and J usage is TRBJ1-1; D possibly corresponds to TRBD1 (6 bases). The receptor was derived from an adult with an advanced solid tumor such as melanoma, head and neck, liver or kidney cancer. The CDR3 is CATRGGSTEAFF. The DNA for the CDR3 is TGTGCCACCAGGGGCGGGAGCACTGAAGCTTTCTTT.